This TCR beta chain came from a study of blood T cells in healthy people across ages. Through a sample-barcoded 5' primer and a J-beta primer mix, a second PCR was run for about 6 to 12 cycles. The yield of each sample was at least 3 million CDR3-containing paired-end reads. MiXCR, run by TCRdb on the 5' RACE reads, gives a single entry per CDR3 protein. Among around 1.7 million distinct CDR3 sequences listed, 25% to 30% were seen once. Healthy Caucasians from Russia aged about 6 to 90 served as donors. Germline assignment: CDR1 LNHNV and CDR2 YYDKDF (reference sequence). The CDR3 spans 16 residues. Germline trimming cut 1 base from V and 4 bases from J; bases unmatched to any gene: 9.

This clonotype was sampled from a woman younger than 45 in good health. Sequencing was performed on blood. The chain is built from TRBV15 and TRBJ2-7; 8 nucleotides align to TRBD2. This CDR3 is CATSRGLAAGAYEQYF. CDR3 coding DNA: TGTGCCACCAGCAGAGGGCTCGCAGCGGGAGCTTACGAGCAGTACTTC.